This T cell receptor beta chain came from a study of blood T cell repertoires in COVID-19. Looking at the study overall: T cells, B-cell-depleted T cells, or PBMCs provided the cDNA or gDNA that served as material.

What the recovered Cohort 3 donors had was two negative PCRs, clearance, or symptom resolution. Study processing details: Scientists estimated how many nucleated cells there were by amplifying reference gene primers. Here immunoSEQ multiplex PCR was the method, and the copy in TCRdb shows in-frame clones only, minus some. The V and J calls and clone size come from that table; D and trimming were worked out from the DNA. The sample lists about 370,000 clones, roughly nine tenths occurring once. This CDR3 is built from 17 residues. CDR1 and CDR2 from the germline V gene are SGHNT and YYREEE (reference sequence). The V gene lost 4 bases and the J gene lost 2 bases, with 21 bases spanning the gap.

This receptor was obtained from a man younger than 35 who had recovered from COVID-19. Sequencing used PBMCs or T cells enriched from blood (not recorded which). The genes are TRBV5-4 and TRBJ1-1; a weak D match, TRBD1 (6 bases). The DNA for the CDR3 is TGTGCCAGCAGCCCGGGAGGGCAGGGGCGGAGTAACACTGAAGCTTTCTTT. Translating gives CASSPGGQGRSNTEAFF.